This T cell receptor beta chain is from a study of T-cell reconstitution after alpha-beta-depleted transplantation in children. This clonotype was detected ten times or more. As it was prepared, the TCRbeta library received unique molecular identifiers. MiXCR was run by TCRdb on the PCR reads, yielding one entry per CDR3 protein. The data show just under 250,000 distinct CDR3 sequences, about 25% seen once. CDR3 size: 13 residues. With 8 bases clipped from V and 3 bases from J, the junction kept 5 bases outside the gene matches. Per germline, CDR1 SEHNR and CDR2 FQNEAQ (reference sequence). The chain couples TRBV7-9 to TRBJ2-7; 9 bases match TRBD1. The source of this sequence is a girl aged 2-10 years with Fanconi anemia, due to receive a stem cell transplant. Sample: PBMCs, taken before TCRalphabeta/CD19-depleted stem cell transplant. The CDR3 loop reads CASQGQGNYEQYF. In DNA form, the CDR3 reads TGTGCCAGCCAGGGACAGGGCAACTACGAGCAGTACTTC.